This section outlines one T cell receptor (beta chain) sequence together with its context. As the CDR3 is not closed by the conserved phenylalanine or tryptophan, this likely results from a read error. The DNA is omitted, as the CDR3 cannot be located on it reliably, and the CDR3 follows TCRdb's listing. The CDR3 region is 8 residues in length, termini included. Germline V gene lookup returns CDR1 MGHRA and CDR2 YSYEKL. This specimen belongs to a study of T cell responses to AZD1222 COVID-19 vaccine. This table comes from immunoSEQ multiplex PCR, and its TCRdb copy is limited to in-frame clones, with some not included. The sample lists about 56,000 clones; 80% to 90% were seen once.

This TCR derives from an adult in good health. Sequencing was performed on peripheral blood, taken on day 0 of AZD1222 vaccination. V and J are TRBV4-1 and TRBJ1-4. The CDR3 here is CASGRRVL.